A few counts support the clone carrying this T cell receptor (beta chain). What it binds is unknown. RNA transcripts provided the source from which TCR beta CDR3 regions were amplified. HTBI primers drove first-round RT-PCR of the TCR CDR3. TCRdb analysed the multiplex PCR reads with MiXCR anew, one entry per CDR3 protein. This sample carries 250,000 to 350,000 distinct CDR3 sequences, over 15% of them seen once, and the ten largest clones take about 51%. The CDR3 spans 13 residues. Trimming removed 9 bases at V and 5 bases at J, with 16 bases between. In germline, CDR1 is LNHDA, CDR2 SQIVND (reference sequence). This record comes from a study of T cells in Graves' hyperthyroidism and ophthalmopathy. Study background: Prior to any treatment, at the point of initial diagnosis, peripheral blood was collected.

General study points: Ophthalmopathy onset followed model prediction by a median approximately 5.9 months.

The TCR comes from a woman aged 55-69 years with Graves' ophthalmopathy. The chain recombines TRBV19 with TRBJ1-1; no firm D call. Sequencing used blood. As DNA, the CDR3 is TGTGCCAGCGGAGCCCAGAGGCGGACTGAAGCTTTCTTT. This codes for CASGAQRRTEAFF.